Listed here are 12 T cell receptor beta chains from one sample, sequenced in a study of lymphopenia after photon versus proton radiotherapy. Using immunoSEQ multiplex PCR, the repertoire was profiled, and TCRdb retains in-frame clones only, with some absent. The sample lists about 15,000 clones, 80% to 90% occurring once. The sequencing here drew on peripheral blood, taken from a patient treated with proton-based radiotherapy. The receptors derive from a man between 65 and 85 years old with pancreatic cancer.

J is TRBJ2-5 and V is TRBV5-1, with D unresolved. The germline V gene encodes CDR1 SGHRS and CDR2 YFSETQ. CDR3 size: 15 residues. Trimming cost V 0 bases and J 1 base, with 10 bases left between them. The CDR3 nucleotides read TGCGCCAGCAGCTTGGCCCAGCAGTCCCAAGAGACCCAGTACTTC. Translation gives CASSLAQQSQETQYF.

The CDR3 loop reads CASRQGERSEAFF. The CDR3 DNA is TGTGCTAGTAGACAGGGGGAGAGGTCTGAAGCTTTCTTT. The chain recombines TRBV12-5 with TRBJ1-1; 9 nucleotides line up with TRBD1. CDR3 length: 13 residues. The germline V gene has CDR1 LGHNT and CDR2 FRNRAP. Germline trimming cut 8 bases from V and 6 bases from J; bases unmatched to any gene: 7.

This chain connects TRBV29-1 to TRBJ1-1; D gene uncertain. The CDR3 consists of 13 residues. Germline values: CDR1 SQVTM, CDR2 ANQGSEA. Trimming took 4 bases from V and 7 from J, leaving 16 bases between them. CDR3 nucleotides: TGCAGCGTTGTGGGGAACGGCTTGGGTGAAGCTTTCTTT. It is translated as CSVVGNGLGEAFF.

The chain combines TRBV25-1 with TRBJ1-6; D gene uncertain. V lost 1 base, J lost 14 bases, and 12 bases lay in between. The CDR3 has 13 residues. Germline assignment: CDR1 MGHDK and CDR2 SYGVNS. DNA for the CDR3: TGTGCCAGCAGTGAATCAAGGATAGAGACCCTCCACTTT. It is translated as CASSESRIETLHF.

V usage is TRBV2 and J usage is TRBJ1-1; D is unclear. Germline values: CDR1 SNHLY, CDR2 FYNNEI. Trimming shortened V by 5 bases and J by 1 base, and 11 bases separated the two germline ends. The CDR3 consists of 14 residues. The CDR3 sequence is CASSWSGRNTEAFF. The DNA of the CDR3 is TGTGCCAGCAGTTGGAGTGGGAGGAACACTGAAGCTTTCTTT.

This clone occurred once. The chain carries TRBV2 and TRBJ1-1, with 7 bases identical to TRBD1. This CDR3 contains 14 residues. Germline V lookup: CDR1 SNHLY, CDR2 FYNNEI. Germline trimming cut 8 bases from V and 5 bases from J; bases unmatched to any gene: 11. CDR3 bases: TGTGCCAGCGCTTATGGGACAGTTTTAACTGAAGCTTTCTTT. This encodes CASAYGTVLTEAFF.

The rearrangement uses TRBV5-1 and TRBJ2-2; a weak D match, TRBD2 (6 bases). V shed 6 bases and J shed 1 base, with 13 bases lying between them. The CDR3 consists of 15 residues. From germline, CDR1 is SGHRS and CDR2 YFSETQ. The CDR3 DNA reads as TGCGCCAGCAAGAAGCGAGCGGGGAACACCGGGGAGCTGTTTTTT. This translates into CASKKRAGNTGELFF.

The chain joins TRBV5-5 to TRBJ1-3; D gene unclear. CDR1 is SGHKS and CDR2 is YYEKEE in the germline V gene (reference sequence). This CDR3 is built from 14 residues. The V and J ends lost 4 bases and 4 bases respectively, with 12 bases between them. CDR3 sequence (DNA): TGTGCCAGCAGCACCTCGGCAGGAGGAAACACCATATATTTT. Encoded protein: CASSTSAGGNTIYF.

This chain joins TRBV6-5 and TRBJ1-5; the D gene is possibly TRBD1 (5 bases). Germline values: CDR1 MNHEY, CDR2 SVGAGI. V lost 0 bases and J 7 bases, leaving 10 bases between the germline ends. The length of the CDR3 is 14 residues. Here the CDR3 DNA reads TGTGCCAGCAGTTACTCGGGCCCAGGGCAGCCCCAGCATTTT. Translated: CASSYSGPGQPQHF.

This clone has a handful of counts. This chain links TRBV11-3 with TRBJ2-1, with a tentative D call TRBD2 (5 bases). Trimming removed 2 bases at V and 6 bases at J, with 14 bases between. Germline V gene lookup returns CDR1 SGHNT and CDR2 YENEEA. The CDR3 extends over 15 amino acids. The CDR3 DNA reads as TGTGCCAGCAGCTTAAGCGGAGGCCCCGTCAATGAGCAGTTCTTC. Its protein is CASSLSGGPVNEQFF.

The chain carries TRBV30 and TRBJ2-3; 8 positions agree with TRBD2. Germline V gene data show CDR1 as GTSNPN and CDR2 as SVGIG (reference sequence). This CDR3 has 14 residues. The trim removed 2 bases at V and 4 bases at J, leaving 5 bases unmatched. The CDR3: CAWSPGLDADTQYF. The CDR3, as DNA: TGTGCCTGGAGTCCGGGACTAGACGCAGATACGCAGTATTTT. Full variable domain (rest looked up from reference TRBV30 and TRBJ2-3): SQTIHQWPATLVQPVGSPLSLECTVEGTSNPNLYWYRQAAGRGLQLLFYSVGIGQISSEVPQNLSASRPQDRQFILSSKKLLLSDSGFYLCAWSPGLDADTQYFGPGTRLTVL.

J is TRBJ2-3 and V is TRBV5-4; 10 bases fit TRBD2. This CDR3 has 15 residues. After removal of 0 bases from V and 9 bases from J, the junction contained 7 bases not matched to a gene. CDR1 and CDR2 (germline): SGHNT, YYREEE (reference sequence). The CDR3 reads CASSLGQREGITQYF. CDR3 coding DNA: TGTGCCAGCAGCTTGGGCCAGCGGGAGGGAATCACGCAGTATTTT.